The clone carrying this TCR beta chain showed up many times. Its antigen is not known. CDR3-region Arm-PCR and iRepertoire HTBI primers produced the TCR beta libraries. MiXCR, run by TCRdb on the multiplex PCR reads, gives a single entry per CDR3 protein. There are approximately 470,000 distinct CDR3 sequences in the sample; under 25% occur only once, and under 9% lies in the top ten. Time point given: persistent/refractory GD, antithyroid drugs over 5 years with positive TRAb. Making the TCR library involved RNA that had been extracted from PBMCs. One endocrinology department in Xi'an, China, was where patients came from. The sample comes from a study of regulatory T cells in long-lasting Graves disease. Study-wide points: Favored usage of TRBV28, TRBJ1-2 and TRBJ2-5 was recorded in persistent disease. What was studied was peripheral blood only, and not thyroid tissue. Persistent patients shared about 2,800 public clonotypes among themselves. Newly diagnosed patients shared fewer, at roughly 970.

Trimming took off 2 bases at V and 5 bases at J, with 9 bases between the two ends. The CDR3 loop spans 14 amino acids. The receptor comes from a female donor with Graves disease. This chain joins TRBV12-3 or TRBV12-4 and TRBJ1-4, with no clear D. Sample: peripheral blood mononuclear cells (PBMCs), taken when the disease was refractory, from a patient treated with antithyroid drugs. CDR3 bases: TGTGCCAGCAGTTTAAGTTCCGGCAATGAAAAACTGTTTTTT. Its translation is CASSLSSGNEKLFF.